This T cell receptor (beta chain) is from a study of blood T cell repertoires in COVID-19. Across the whole study: Italy, Spain and the United States were the sources of the convalescent and acute COVID-19 samples.

Generated by immunoSEQ multiplex PCR, the TCRdb table keeps only in-frame clones and is missing some. This table has fewer than 350,000 clones, roughly 90% appearing once. The CDR3 is made up of 14 amino acids. Trimming removed 3 bases from V and 5 bases from J, with 13 bases in between. The germline CDR1 and CDR2 sequences are LNHDA and SQIVND (reference sequence). Sequencing input: peripheral blood. The V and J genes are TRBV19 and TRBJ1-2, with D possibly matching TRBD1 (6 bases). The source is a woman between 25 and 40 years old with COVID-19, enrolled during active disease. As DNA, the CDR3 is TGTGCCAGTAGTATCTACAGGGAAGAATATGGCTACACCTTC. Translated, it gives CASSIYREEYGYTF.